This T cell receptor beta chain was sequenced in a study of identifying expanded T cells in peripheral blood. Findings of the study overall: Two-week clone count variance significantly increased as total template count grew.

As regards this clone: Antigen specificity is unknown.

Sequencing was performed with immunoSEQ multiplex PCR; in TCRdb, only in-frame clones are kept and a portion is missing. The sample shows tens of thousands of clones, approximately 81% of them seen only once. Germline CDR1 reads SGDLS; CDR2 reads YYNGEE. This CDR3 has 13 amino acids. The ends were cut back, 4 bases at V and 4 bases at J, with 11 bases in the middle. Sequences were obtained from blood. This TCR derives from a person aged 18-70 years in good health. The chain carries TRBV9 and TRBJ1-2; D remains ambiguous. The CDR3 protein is CASSSPSPYGYTF. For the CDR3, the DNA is TGTGCCAGCAGCTCTCCTAGCCCCTATGGCTACACCTTC.